This entry lists 16 T cell receptor beta chains sequenced from one sample in a study of CD8 T cells in Susac syndrome. Random hexamers served to reverse transcribe roughly 0.5 to 1 ug RNA. TCRdb independently ran MiXCR on the immunoSEQ multiplex PCR reads; one entry per CDR3 protein. This table holds 180,000 or so distinct CDR3 sequences, about 95% found once. The sample was CD4+ T cells from PBMCs. The receptors were sampled from a human donor in good health.

The chain is built from TRBV29-1 and TRBJ1-1, with a weak D call TRBD1 (5 bases). The V end was cut by 0 bases, the J end by 3 bases, with 11 bases between. The CDR3 runs to 14 residues. Germline assignment: CDR1 SQVTM and CDR2 ANQGSEA. The chain's CDR3 is CSVEEGVGDTEAFF. The CDR3 bases are TGCAGCGTTGAAGAGGGGGTAGGAGACACTGAAGCTTTCTTT.

J is TRBJ2-7 and V is TRBV5-1, with 11 bases lining up with TRBD2. Germline V CDR1 and CDR2: SGHRS, YFSETQ. The CDR3 contains 15 residues. Trimming took 1 base from V and 5 from J; bases not matched to a gene: 5. The CDR3 region has the DNA TGCGCCAGCAGCTTGCGGCTAGCGGGAGGCGACGAGCAGTACTTC. It codes for CASSLRLAGGDEQYF.

The rearrangement joins TRBV20-1 to TRBJ2-7; D is ambiguous. The V end lost 4 bases, the J end lost 2 bases, and 15 bases lay between the germline ends. CDR3 length: 14 amino acids. Per germline, CDR1 DFQATT and CDR2 SNEGSKA (reference sequence). The DNA for the CDR3 is TGCAGTGCTATGGCGGCGCAAGTAACCTACGAGCAGTACTTC. It encodes CSAMAAQVTYEQYF.

The genes are TRBV20-1 and TRBJ2-7, with 7 nucleotides matching TRBD1. The length of the CDR3 is 13 residues. From germline, CDR1 is DFQATT and CDR2 SNEGSKA (reference sequence). The CDR3 sequence is CSAFRQGVYEQYF. The CDR3 DNA is TGCAGCGCCTTCCGTCAGGGGGTATACGAGCAGTACTTC.

V and J are TRBV12-3 or TRBV12-4 and TRBJ1-2; D remains ambiguous. There are 14 residues in the CDR3. With 3 bases removed from V and 4 bases from J, the gap between germline ends came to 12 bases. The CDR3 nucleotides read TGTGCCAGCAGTTTCTCAGCGCTTAGCTATGGCTACACCTTC. Protein: CASSFSALSYGYTF.

The gene calls are TRBV4-3 and TRBJ2-2; no reliable D call. This CDR3 contains 13 residues. Germline V gives CDR1 LGHNA, CDR2 YSLEER. V shed 3 bases and J shed 7 bases, with 9 bases lying between them. The CDR3 is CASSQMQIGELFF. The DNA of the CDR3 is TGCGCCAGCAGCCAGATGCAGATCGGGGAGCTGTTTTTT.

This chain links TRBV20-1 with TRBJ2-6, with TRBD1 matching 7 bases. The CDR3 runs to 16 residues. Germline trimming cut 3 bases from V and 0 bases from J; bases unmatched to any gene: 5. The germline V gene encodes CDR1 DFQATT and CDR2 SNEGSKA (reference sequence). In DNA form, the CDR3 reads TGCAGTGCTAGCTCTGCAGGGGGCTCTGGGGCCAACGTCCTGACTTTC. It encodes CSASSAGGSGANVLTF.

The chain has TRBV7-3 and TRBJ2-5; no firm D call. This CDR3 comprises 15 residues. V lost 4 bases to trimming and J lost 1 base, with 13 bases between them. Per the germline V gene, CDR1 is SGHTA and CDR2 is FQGTGA. CDR3: CASSSQEQPQETQYF. DNA of the CDR3: TGTGCCAGCAGCTCCCAGGAACAGCCCCAAGAGACCCAGTACTTC.

This chain links TRBV29-1 with TRBJ2-5, with TRBD1 identical over 7 bases. This CDR3 spans 16 amino acids. The germline V gene has CDR1 SQVTM and CDR2 ANQGSEA. V was pared by 4 bases and J by 5 bases, with 16 bases of the junction left unmatched. CDR3 region: CSVGFGTGEVWETQYF. The CDR3 coding sequence is TGCAGCGTTGGTTTTGGTACAGGGGAAGTGTGGGAGACCCAGTACTTC.

The rearrangement uses TRBV7-9 and TRBJ1-2; D gene uncertain. V lost 7 bases to trimming and J lost 6 bases, with 12 bases between them. CDR1 and CDR2 (germline): SEHNR, FQNEAQ (reference sequence). The CDR3 extends over 12 amino acids. The CDR3 DNA reads TGTGCCAGCATCGGGTTGGGAAATGGCTACACCTTC. Translating gives CASIGLGNGYTF.

This rearrangement joins TRBV6-1 to TRBJ1-1; TRBD1 is a possible D gene (5 bases). The germline gives CDR1 MNHNS, CDR2 SASEGT. Trimming took off 6 bases at V and 1 base at J, with 9 bases between the two ends. The CDR3 spans 13 residues. The CDR3 DNA sequence: TGTGCCAGCAGGAAACAGGCGAACACTGAAGCTTTCTTT. Protein product: CASRKQANTEAFF.

V usage is TRBV9 and J usage is TRBJ2-3, with 12 bases fitting TRBD2. This CDR3 has 15 amino acids. V was clipped by 3 bases and J by 5 bases; unmatched bases: 4. CDR1 SGDLS and CDR2 YYNGEE come from the germline V gene. CDR3 sequence (DNA): TGTGCCAGCAGCGCTAGCGGGAGGGTTGGAGATACGCAGTATTTT. Translating it yields CASSASGRVGDTQYF. Full variable domain (remainder filled in from reference TRBV9 and TRBJ2-3): DSGVTQTPKHLITATGQRVTLRCSPRSGDLSVYWYQQSLDQGLQFLIQYYNGEERAKGNILERFSAQQFPDLHSELNLSSLELGDSALYFCASSASGRVGDTQYFGPGTRLTVL.

V usage is TRBV29-1 and J usage is TRBJ2-5, with 7 bases identical to TRBD1. Germline V gene data show CDR1 as SQVTM and CDR2 as ANQGSEA. This CDR3 is 13 amino acids long. After removal of 3 bases from V and 2 bases from J, the junction contained 3 bases not matched to a gene. CDR3 DNA sequence: TGCAGCGTTGATAGGGGACAGCAAGAGACCCAGTACTTC. Translated, it gives CSVDRGQQETQYF. The variable domain in full, with the rest retrieved from reference TRBV29-1 and TRBJ2-5, is SAVISQKPSRDICQRGTSLTIQCQVDSQVTMMFWYRQQPGQSLTLIATANQGSEATYESGFVIDKFPISRPNLTFSTLTVSNMSPEDSSIYLCSVDRGQQETQYFGPGTRLLVL.

This clonotype was seen only once. The chain recombines TRBV20-1 with TRBJ2-3; no definite D call. The V and J ends lost 0 bases and 2 bases respectively, with 6 bases between them. Germline loops: CDR1 DFQATT, CDR2 SNEGSKA (reference sequence). The CDR3 contains 13 residues. This CDR3 reads CSARDQYTDTQYF. DNA of the CDR3: TGCAGTGCTAGAGATCAATACACAGATACGCAGTATTTT.

Of note for this clonotype: One junction end does not reproduce the germline sequence, and a read error may be involved. This chain uses TRBV7-7 with TRBJ2-5, with D tentatively TRBD1 or TRBD2 (5 bases each). The CDR3 length is 13 residues. CDR1 SSHAT and CDR2 FNYEAQ come from the germline V gene (reference sequence). CDR3 amino acids: CASSLEGTETQYF. CDR3 in DNA: TGTGCTAGCAGCTTAGAAGGGACAGAGACCCAGTACTTC.

The V and J genes are TRBV3-1 and TRBJ2-7, with D possibly being TRBD2 (6 bases). V was cut by 2 bases and J by 4 bases, with 12 bases left in between. CDR1 and CDR2 (germline): LGHDT, YNNKEL (reference sequence). The length of the CDR3 is 14 residues. The CDR3 nucleotides read TGTGCCAGCAGCCAAACGCGGGGCCATTACGAGCAGTACTTC. Amino acids: CASSQTRGHYEQYF.